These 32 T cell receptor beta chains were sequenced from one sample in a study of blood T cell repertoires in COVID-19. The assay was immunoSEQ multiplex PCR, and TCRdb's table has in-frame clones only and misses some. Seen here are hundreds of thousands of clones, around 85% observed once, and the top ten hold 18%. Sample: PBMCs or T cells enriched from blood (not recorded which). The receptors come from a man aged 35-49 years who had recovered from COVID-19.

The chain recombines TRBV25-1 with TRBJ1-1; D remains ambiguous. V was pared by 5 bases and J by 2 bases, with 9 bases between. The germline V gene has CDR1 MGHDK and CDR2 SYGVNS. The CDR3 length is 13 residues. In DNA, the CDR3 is TGTGCCAGCAGTTTGACTTCCAACACTGAAGCTTTCTTT. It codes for CASSLTSNTEAFF.

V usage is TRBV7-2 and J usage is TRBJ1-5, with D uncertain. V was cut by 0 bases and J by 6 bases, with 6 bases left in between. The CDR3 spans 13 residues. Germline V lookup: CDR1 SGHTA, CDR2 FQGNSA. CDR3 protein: CASSLARGQPQHF. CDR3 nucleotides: TGTGCCAGCAGCTTAGCCCGGGGTCAGCCCCAGCATTTT. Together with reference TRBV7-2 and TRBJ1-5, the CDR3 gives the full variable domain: GAGVSQSPSNKVTEKGKDVELRCDPISGHTALYWYRQSLGQGLEFLIYFQGNSAPDKSGLPSDRFSAERTGGSVSTLTIQRTQQEDSAVYLCASSLARGQPQHFGDGTRLSIL.

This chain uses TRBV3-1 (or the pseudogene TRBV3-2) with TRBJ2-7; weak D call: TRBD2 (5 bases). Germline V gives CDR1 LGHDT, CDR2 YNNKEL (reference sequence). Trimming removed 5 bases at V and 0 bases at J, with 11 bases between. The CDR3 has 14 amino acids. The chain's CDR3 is CASSGISGSYEQYF. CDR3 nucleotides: TGTGCCAGCAGCGGAATAAGCGGCTCCTACGAGCAGTACTTC.

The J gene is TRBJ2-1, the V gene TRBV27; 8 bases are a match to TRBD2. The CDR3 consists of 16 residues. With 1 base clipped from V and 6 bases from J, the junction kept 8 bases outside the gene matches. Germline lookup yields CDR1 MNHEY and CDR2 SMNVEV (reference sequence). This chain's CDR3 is CASSLFGTSLINEQFF. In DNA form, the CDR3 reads TGTGCCAGCAGTTTATTTGGGACTAGTTTAATCAATGAGCAGTTCTTC.

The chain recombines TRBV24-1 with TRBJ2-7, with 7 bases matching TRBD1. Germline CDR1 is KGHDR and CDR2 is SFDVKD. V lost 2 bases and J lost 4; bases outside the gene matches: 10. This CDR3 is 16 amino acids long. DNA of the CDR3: TGTGCCACCAGTGATTCGACGACAGGGTCGACATACGAGCAGTACTTC. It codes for CATSDSTTGSTYEQYF.

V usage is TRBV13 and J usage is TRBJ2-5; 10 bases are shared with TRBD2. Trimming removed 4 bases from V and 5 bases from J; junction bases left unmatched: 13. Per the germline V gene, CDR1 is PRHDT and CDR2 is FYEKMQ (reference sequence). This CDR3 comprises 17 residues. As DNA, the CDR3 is TGTGCCAGCAGCTCGGTCGGGGTAGCGGGAGGAGGGGAGACCCAGTACTTC. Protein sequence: CASSSVGVAGGGETQYF.

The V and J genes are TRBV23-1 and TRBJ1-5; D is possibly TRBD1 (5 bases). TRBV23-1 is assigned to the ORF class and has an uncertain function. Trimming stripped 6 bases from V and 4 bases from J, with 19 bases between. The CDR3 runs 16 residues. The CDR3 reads CASRPMTARKNQPQHF. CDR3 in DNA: TGCGCCAGCAGGCCTATGACAGCGCGAAAGAATCAGCCCCAGCATTTT.

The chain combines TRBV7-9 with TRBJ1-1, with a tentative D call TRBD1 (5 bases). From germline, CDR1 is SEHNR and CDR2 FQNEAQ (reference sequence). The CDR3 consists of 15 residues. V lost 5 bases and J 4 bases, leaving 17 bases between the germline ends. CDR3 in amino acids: CASSPGGTRLTEAFF. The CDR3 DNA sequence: TGTGCCAGCAGCCCCGGAGGGACCAGGCTCACTGAAGCTTTCTTT.

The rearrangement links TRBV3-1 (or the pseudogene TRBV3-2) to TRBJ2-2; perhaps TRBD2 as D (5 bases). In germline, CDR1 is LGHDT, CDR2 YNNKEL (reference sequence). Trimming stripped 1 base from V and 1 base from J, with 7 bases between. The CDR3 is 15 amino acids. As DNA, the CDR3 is TGTGCCAGCAGCCAAGGACTAATGAACACCGGGGAGCTGTTTTTT. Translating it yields CASSQGLMNTGELFF.

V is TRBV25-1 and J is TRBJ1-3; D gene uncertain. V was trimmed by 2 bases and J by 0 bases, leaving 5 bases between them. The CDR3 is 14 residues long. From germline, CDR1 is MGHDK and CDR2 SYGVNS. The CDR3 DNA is TGTGCCAGCAGTGAACGGGGCTCTGGAAACACCATATATTTT. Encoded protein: CASSERGSGNTIYF.

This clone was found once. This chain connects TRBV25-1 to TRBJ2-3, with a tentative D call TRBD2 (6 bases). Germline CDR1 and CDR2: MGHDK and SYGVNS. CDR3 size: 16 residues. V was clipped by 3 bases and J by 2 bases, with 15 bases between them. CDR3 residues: CASSDGLHQFTDTQYF. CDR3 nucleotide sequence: TGTGCCAGCAGTGATGGACTACACCAATTCACAGATACGCAGTATTTT.

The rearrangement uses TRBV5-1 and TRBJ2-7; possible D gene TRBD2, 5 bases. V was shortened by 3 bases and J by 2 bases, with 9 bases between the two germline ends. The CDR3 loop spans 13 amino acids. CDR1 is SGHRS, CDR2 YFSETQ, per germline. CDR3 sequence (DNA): TGCGCCAGCAGCTCAGACGGGACCTACGAGCAGTACTTC. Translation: CASSSDGTYEQYF.

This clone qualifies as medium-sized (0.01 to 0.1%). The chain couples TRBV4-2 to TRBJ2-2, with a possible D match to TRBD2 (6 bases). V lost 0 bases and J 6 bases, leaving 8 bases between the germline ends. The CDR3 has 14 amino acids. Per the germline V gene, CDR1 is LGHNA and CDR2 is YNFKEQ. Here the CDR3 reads CASSQDREPGELFF. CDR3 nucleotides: TGTGCCAGCAGCCAAGATCGGGAGCCCGGGGAGCTGTTTTTT.

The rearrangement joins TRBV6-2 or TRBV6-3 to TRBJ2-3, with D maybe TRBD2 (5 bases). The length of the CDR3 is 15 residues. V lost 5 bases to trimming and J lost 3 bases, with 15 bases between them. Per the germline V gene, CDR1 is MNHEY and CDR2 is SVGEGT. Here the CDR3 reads CASSTGVFRTDTQYF. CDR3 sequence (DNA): TGTGCCAGCAGTACCGGGGTATTTAGGACAGATACGCAGTATTTT.

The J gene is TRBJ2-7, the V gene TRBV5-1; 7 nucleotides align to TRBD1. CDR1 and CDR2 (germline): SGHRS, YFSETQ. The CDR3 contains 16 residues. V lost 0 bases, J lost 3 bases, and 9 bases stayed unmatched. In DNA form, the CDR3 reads TGCGCCAGCAGCTTGGCCCCAGGGGGAGTAGGCTACGAGCAGTACTTC. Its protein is CASSLAPGGVGYEQYF.

The CDR3 region has the DNA TGTGCCAGCAGTCTAATTTTCCGGAACACTGAAGCTTTCTTT. Translation gives CASSLIFRNTEAFF. The J gene is TRBJ1-1, the V gene TRBV6-5; D gene unclear. Per germline, CDR1 MNHEY and CDR2 SVGAGI. The CDR3 is made up of 14 amino acids. Trimming took 5 bases from V and 1 from J, leaving 11 bases between them.

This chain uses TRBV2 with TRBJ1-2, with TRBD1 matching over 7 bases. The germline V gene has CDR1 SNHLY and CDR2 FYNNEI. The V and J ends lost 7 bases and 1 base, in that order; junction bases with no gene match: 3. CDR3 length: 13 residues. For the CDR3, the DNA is TGTGCCAGCACCCGGGACAGTAACTATGGCTACACCTTC. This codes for CASTRDSNYGYTF.

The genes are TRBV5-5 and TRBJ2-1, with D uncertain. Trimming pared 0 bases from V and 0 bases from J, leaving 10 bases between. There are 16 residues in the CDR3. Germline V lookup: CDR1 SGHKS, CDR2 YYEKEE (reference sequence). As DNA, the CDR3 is TGTGCCAGCAGCTTGGGGGTCGCGGTCTCCTACAATGAGCAGTTCTTC. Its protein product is CASSLGVAVSYNEQFF.

The CDR3: CASSLPPGPQYF. CDR3 DNA: TGTGCCAGCAGCTTACCGCCGGGTCCGCAGTATTTT. The chain is built from TRBV7-3 and TRBJ2-3; D gene unclear. The V and J ends lost 2 bases and 10 bases respectively, with 10 bases between them. The germline gives CDR1 SGHTA, CDR2 FQGTGA. This CDR3 spans 12 amino acids.

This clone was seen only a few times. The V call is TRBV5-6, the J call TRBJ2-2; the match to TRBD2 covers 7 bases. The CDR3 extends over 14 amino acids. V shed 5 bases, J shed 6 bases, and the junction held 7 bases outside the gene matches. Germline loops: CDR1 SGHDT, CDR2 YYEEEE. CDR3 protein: CASREAGSAGELFF. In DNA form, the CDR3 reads TGTGCCAGCAGAGAAGCGGGATCAGCCGGGGAGCTGTTTTTT.

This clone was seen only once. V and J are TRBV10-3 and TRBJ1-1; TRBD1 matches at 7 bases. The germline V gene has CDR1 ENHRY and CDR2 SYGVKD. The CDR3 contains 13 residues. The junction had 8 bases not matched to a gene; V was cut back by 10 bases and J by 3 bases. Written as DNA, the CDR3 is TGTGCCACAAACGACAGGGAGTACACTGAAGCTTTCTTT. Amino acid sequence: CATNDREYTEAFF.

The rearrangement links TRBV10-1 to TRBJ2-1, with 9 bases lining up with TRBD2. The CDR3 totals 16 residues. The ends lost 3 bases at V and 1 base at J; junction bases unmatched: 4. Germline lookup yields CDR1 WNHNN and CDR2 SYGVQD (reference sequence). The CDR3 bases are TGCGCCAGCAGTGATCTCCTAGCGGGATCCTACAATGAGCAGTTCTTC. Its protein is CASSDLLAGSYNEQFF.

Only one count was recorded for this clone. Written as DNA, the CDR3 is TGCGCCAGCAGCCGGGACAGGGGGAAAGCTTTCTTT. Its protein is CASSRDRGKAFF. The chain uses TRBV4-3 and TRBJ1-1; 11 positions agree with TRBD1. V lost 4 bases to trimming and J lost 9 bases; unmatched junction nucleotides: 1. This CDR3 spans 12 amino acids. Germline V CDR1 and CDR2: LGHNA, YSLEER.

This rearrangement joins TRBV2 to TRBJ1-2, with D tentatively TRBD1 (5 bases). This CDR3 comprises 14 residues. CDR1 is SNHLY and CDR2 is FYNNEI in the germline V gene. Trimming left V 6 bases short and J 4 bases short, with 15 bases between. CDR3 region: CASSDQGPGYGYTF. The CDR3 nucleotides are TGTGCCAGCAGCGACCAGGGCCCGGGCTATGGCTACACCTTC.

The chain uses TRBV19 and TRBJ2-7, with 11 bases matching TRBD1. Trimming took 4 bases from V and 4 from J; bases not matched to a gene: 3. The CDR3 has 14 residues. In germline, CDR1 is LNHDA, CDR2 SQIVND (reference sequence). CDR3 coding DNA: TGTGCCAGTAGTAGGACAGGGGGCAATTACGAGCAGTACTTC. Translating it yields CASSRTGGNYEQYF.

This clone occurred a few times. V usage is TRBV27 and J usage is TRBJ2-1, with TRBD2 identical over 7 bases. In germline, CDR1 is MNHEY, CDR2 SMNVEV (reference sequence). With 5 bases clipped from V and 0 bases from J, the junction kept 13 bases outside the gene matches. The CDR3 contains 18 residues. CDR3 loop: CASSGGRAGSSSYNEQFF. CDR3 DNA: TGTGCCAGCAGTGGCGGACGAGCGGGATCTAGCTCCTACAATGAGCAGTTCTTC.

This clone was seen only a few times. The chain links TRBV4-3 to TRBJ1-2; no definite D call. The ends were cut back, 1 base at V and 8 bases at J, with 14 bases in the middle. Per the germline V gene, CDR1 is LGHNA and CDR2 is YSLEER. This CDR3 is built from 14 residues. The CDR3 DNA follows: TGCGCCAGCAGCCAAGGCTACCAGGCATCAGGCTACACCTTC. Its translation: CASSQGYQASGYTF.

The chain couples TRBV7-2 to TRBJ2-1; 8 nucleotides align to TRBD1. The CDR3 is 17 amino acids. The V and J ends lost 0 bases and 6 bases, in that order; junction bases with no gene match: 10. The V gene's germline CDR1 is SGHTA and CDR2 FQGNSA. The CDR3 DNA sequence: TGTGCCAGCAGCTTAGCGTTGGGCAGGGGGCATAGCAATGAGCAGTTCTTC. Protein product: CASSLALGRGHSNEQFF.

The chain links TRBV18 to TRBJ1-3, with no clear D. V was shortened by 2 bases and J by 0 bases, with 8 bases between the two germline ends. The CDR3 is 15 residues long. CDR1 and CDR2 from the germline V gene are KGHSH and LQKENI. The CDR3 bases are TGTGCCAGCTCACCAGACCAGGTCTCTGGAAACACCATATATTTT. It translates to CASSPDQVSGNTIYF.

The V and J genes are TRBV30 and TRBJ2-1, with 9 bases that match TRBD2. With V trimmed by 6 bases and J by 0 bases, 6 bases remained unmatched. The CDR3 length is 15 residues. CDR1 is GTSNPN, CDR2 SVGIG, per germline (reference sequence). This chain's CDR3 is CACRTSDVSYNEQFF. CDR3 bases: TGTGCCTGTAGGACTAGCGATGTCTCCTACAATGAGCAGTTCTTC.

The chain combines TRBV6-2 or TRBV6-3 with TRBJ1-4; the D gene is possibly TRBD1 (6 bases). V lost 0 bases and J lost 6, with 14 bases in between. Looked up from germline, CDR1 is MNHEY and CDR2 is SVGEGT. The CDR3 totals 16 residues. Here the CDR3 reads CASSYSIQGKDEKLFF. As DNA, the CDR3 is TGTGCCAGCAGTTACTCGATCCAGGGGAAGGATGAAAAACTGTTTTTT.

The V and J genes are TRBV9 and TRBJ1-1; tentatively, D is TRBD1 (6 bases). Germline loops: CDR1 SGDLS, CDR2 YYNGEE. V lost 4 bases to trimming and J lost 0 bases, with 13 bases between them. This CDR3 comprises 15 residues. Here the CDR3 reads CASSLSWTVNTEAFF. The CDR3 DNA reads TGTGCCAGCAGCTTATCCTGGACAGTGAACACTGAAGCTTTCTTT.